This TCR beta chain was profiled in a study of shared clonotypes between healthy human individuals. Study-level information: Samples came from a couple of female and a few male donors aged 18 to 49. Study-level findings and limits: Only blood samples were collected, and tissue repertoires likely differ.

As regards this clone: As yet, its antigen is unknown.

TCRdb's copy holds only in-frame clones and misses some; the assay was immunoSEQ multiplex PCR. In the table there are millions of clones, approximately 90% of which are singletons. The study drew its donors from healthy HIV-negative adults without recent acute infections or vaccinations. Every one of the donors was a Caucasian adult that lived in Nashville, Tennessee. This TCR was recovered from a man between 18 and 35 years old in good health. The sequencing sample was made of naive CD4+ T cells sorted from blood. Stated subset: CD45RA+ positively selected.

The CDR3: CASSLGREGLNEQFF. CDR3 coding DNA: TGTGCCAGCAGCTTGGGGCGGGAGGGCCTTAATGAGCAGTTCTTC. The rearrangement uses TRBV5-4 and TRBJ2-1, with TRBD2 matching 9 bases. Germline V lookup: CDR1 SGHNT, CDR2 YYREEE (reference sequence). This CDR3 region has 15 residues. Losses at the gene ends were 0 bases for V and 7 bases for J; bases not matched to a gene: 5.